This TCR beta chain was sequenced during a study of shared clonotypes between healthy human individuals (dated by TCRdb to between 2020 and 2021). Background on the whole study: The cohort included a few men and a couple of women between 18 and 49 years of age. For each donor, three plates each were used for CD4 naive and CD4 memory, two plates were used for CD8 naive, and one plate was used for CD8 memory. To estimate repertoire size and how much clonotypes are shared between individuals, the study performed deep sequencing of blood TCR repertoires from about five healthy adults. To increase sequencing depth and limit assay-specific biases, different laboratories used diverse techniques to prepare libraries and sequence TCR repertoires. Leukapheresis yielded between about 0.85 and 9.5 billion PBMCs per donor.

Trimming at the junction amounts to 5 bases on V and 5 bases on J, and the germline ends lie 16 bases apart. Including cysteine and phenylalanine, the CDR3 has 14 amino acids. The retained sequence is limited to the CDR3, 42 bases, with the frame set at the first base. Sequences KGHSH (CDR1) and LQKENI (CDR2) are obtained from the germline V gene. Regarding this clone: There is no known antigen for this receptor. There are no base qualities to consult, and no much larger clone falls within one base.

The donors were healthy, HIV-negative adults who had no recently reported acute infections or vaccinations. Every donor was a Caucasian adult residing in Nashville, Tennessee, USA. CD4+ T cells were enriched through magnetic negative selection, after which naive cells were positively selected on CD45RA and the remaining negative fraction served as the memory subset. Blood was obtained by leukapheresis, after which PBMCs were separated by Ficoll-Histopaque density gradient centrifugation and cryopreserved in liquid nitrogen vapor phase. Analytical flow cytometry was used to check the purity and quantity of every magnetically sorted T cell population. Genomic DNA was isolated from every sorted fraction and measured by UV absorbance on a Nanodrop 2000c. Overall results and qualifications from the work: Sampling was restricted to blood, and TCR repertoires in tissues likely differ from the TCR repertoires found in blood. Because the study included a small number of donors, the genetic and exposure-history diversity represented was limited. Even with the large sequencing depth, rarefaction of the sorted-subset datasets indicated that sequencing was incomplete. Sharing across a few donors was observed for roughly 5% of naive CD4, over 3% of naive CD8, 2% to 2.5% of memory CD4, and about 0.4% of memory CD8 clonotypes. Clonotypes shared by all four sorted-subset donors showed higher generation probabilities than non-shared clonotypes. Naive subsets generally had larger estimated clonotype richness than memory subsets. Pairwise subsampling indicated that sequencing depth was expected to affect the degree of clonotype sharing among donors.

TCR CDR3 regions were amplified from genomic DNA by multiplex PCR using the deep immunoSEQ assay. Genomic DNA extracted from each cell subset was distributed evenly over all wells of several immunoSEQ 96-well plates, and each plate served as one replicate. For sorted subsets, each replicate PCR was loaded with 200 to 250 ng genomic DNA, equivalent to about 30,000 T cell genomes. Purified libraries were quantified with a Qubit 3.0 fluorometer, sized on a Bioanalyzer 2100, and re-quantified with the KAPA Library Quantification kit. A separate single-read 150-cycle Illumina NextSeq 550 flow cell was used to sequence each immunoSEQ 96-well plate. The authors processed their data as follows. Because only junctional sequences without quality scores were contained in the immunoSEQ output, filtering matching that applied to full-length reads could not be performed. Sequences were annotated with PyIR, a Python wrapper for IgBLAST v1.9, and V/J genes and CDR3 were assigned using IMGT germline references. Reads were removed for weak V/J assignments (E-value above 1e-6), missing CDR3, stop codons, out-of-frame junctions, or ambiguous translated residues. V3J clonotypes were defined by identical inferred V gene, J gene, and CDR3 amino acid sequence. To compute the percentage overlap between repertoires, the number of shared unique clonotypes was divided by the size of the smaller repertoire. Three approaches were used to assess repertoire richness: RTK rarefaction, the Chao1 estimator, and Recon v2.1 estimates of unobserved clonotypes. Generation probabilities were computed with OLGA for all TCRbeta clonotypes obtained by the gDNA method from four donors. Drawn from immuneACCESS, this table holds only the in-frame rearrangements with V and J called that TCRdb kept. Clones are partly lost; checked studies trace under half to an unresolved V gene and leave the rest unexplained. V and J calls and clone size are copied from that table; D and trimming were computed from the DNA. The sample table lists over 2 million clones, roughly 95% of them with a count of one. Together, the top ten hold roughly 0.13% of the sample.

This chain joins TRBV18 to TRBJ2-7; TRBD1 is a possible D gene, resting on 6 matching bases. Sequenced input: naive CD4+ T cells sorted from blood. The meaning of the sample's cell subset or site label: CD45RA+ positively selected. This receptor was obtained from a man aged 18 to 29 in good health. The nucleotide sequence is TGTGCCAGCTCAGCTGGTGTCAGGGGTCACGAGCAGTACTTC. Its translation is CASSAGVRGHEQYF. The entire variable domain, with the stretches around the CDR3 drawn from the reference TRBV18 and TRBJ2-7 proteins, is NAGVMQNPRHLVRRRGQEARLRCSPMKGHSHVYWYRQLPEEGLKFMVYLQKENIIDESGMPKERFSAEFPKEGPSILRIQQVVRGDSAAYFCASSAGVRGHEQYFGPGTRLTVT.